This TCR beta chain was recovered during a study of T cell repertoires in cytomegalovirus infection. Findings and caveats of the study: Using cumulative public TCR beta family frequency, the authors identified those who carried CMV together with the relevant HLA.

One entry per CDR3 protein, called by TCRdb with MiXCR from the reads. The data contain about 240,000 distinct CDR3 sequences, 9% to 15% of them singletons. After removal of 10 bases from V and 1 base from J, the junction contained 4 bases not matched to a gene. Germline lookup yields CDR1 MNHNY and CDR2 SVGAGI (reference sequence). The CDR3 is made up of 14 amino acids. This clonotype was picked up a small number of times. What it binds is unknown. The sequenced sample consisted of PBMCs. The rearrangement uses TRBV6-6 and TRBJ2-2; the match to TRBD1 covers 9 bases. This clonotype was obtained from a human donor in good health (CMV status not recorded). Some clones in this sample may be carry-over from other donors' samples. The CDR3 protein is CATRDRENTGELFF. The CDR3, as DNA: TGTGCCACTCGGGACAGGGAGAACACCGGGGAGCTGTTTTTT.